The sequence of this TCR beta chain was determined in a study of CD8 T cells in ankylosing spondylitis. TCRdb processed the 5' RACE reads anew with MiXCR; each CDR3 protein has one entry. The sample holds under 170,000 distinct CDR3 sequences; around two fifths are singletons and the top ten take around 15%. The CDR3 has 17 residues. The ends lost 2 bases at V and 6 bases at J; junction bases unmatched: 12. Germline V CDR1 and CDR2: SEHNR, FQNEAQ (reference sequence). The genes are TRBV7-9 and TRBJ1-5; 8 bases are shared with TRBD1. This TCR was sampled from a male donor with ankylosing spondylitis. Sequenced: synovial fluid, either unsorted or a sorted T cell fraction (not recorded which). CDR3 sequence (DNA): TGTGCCAGCAGCTTAACGGCAGGGGGCCCAGGGGGTCAGCCCCAGCATTTT. Amino acids: CASSLTAGGPGGQPQHF.